The rows below give T cell receptor beta chains drawn from one sample of a study of shared clonotypes between healthy human individuals. TCRdb's table, derived via immunoSEQ multiplex PCR, lists solely in-frame clones and lacks some. Among 950,000 to 1,100,000 clones listed, under 80% were seen once. The sample comprised memory CD4+ T cells sorted from blood. Source of these receptors: a man aged 18 to 29 in good health. CDR3s include the opening cysteine and the closing phenylalanine or tryptophan. D genes are given only for firm matches. Only some rows state a clone size, as once, few, many or a class for expanded clones.

size,V,D,J,CDR3,DNA
.,TRBV13,.,TRBJ1-1,CASSSRHVTEAFF,TGTGCCAGCAGCTCAAGACATGTCACTGAAGCTTTCTTT
.,TRBV30,.,TRBJ2-5,CAWIRQGRETQYF,TGTGCCTGGATCCGTCAGGGAAGGGAGACCCAGTACTTC
.,TRBV6-6,.,TRBJ1-1,CASSYAQGNTEAFF,TGTGCCAGCAGTTACGCCCAGGGGAACACTGAAGCTTTCTTT
.,TRBV10-1,.,TRBJ2-5,CASSESDSQETQYF,TGCGCCAGCAGTGAGTCAGACTCCCAAGAGACCCAGTACTTC
few,TRBV2,.,TRBJ2-3,CASRFQTGVTDTQYF,TGTGCCAGCAGGTTCCAAACTGGGGTCACAGATACGCAGTATTTT
.,TRBV9,.,TRBJ1-6,CASSVLQGPLHF,TGTGCCAGCAGCGTATTACAGGGACCCCTCCACTTT
once,TRBV7-2,TRBD2,TRBJ2-2,CASSLRRGANTGELFF,TGTGCCAGCAGCTTACGACGGGGGGCGAACACCGGGGAGCTGTTTTTT
.,TRBV20-1,.,TRBJ1-1,CSARPQGEAFF,TGCAGTGCTAGGCCTCAGGGTGAAGCTTTCTTT
.,TRBV5-4,.,TRBJ2-1,CASSLDGNEQFF,TGTGCCAGCAGCTTGGATGGGAATGAGCAGTTCTTC
few,TRBV19,.,TRBJ1-4,CASSIEGEKLFF,TGTGCCAGTAGTATTGAGGGAGAAAAACTGTTTTTT
.,TRBV5-6,.,TRBJ1-5,CASSLSGAGQPQHF,TGTGCCAGCAGCTTGTCCGGGGCAGGTCAGCCCCAGCATTTT
.,TRBV6-1,.,TRBJ1-2,CASSREEVRYTF,TGTGCCAGCAGTCGAGAGGAGGTTCGCTACACCTTC
.,TRBV2,TRBD1,TRBJ1-2,CASREARGQEYGYTF,TGTGCCAGCAGAGAAGCACGGGGACAGGAATATGGCTACACCTTC
.,TRBV5-1,TRBD1,TRBJ1-2,CASSPTGVESGYTF,TGCGCCAGCAGCCCGACAGGGGTTGAGAGTGGCTACACCTTC
.,TRBV29-1,.,TRBJ2-6,CSVELGPGGANVLTF,TGCAGCGTTGAACTGGGGCCGGGAGGGGCCAACGTCCTGACTTTC
.,TRBV6-6,TRBD1,TRBJ1-2,CASSQQGVNGYTF,TGTGCCAGCAGCCAACAGGGGGTCAATGGCTACACCTTC
.,TRBV21-1,.,TRBJ2-5,CASSSTRGGQVQETQYF,TGTGCCAGCAGCTCTACCCGGGGGGGGCAGGTCCAAGAGACCCAGTACTTC